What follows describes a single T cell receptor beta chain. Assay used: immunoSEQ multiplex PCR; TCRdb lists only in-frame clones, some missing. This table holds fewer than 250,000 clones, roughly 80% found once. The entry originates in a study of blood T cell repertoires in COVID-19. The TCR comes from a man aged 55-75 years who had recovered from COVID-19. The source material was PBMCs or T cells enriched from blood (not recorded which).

The CDR3 DNA is TGTGCCAGTAGTATGGCAGGGCGAAATTCACCCCTCCACTTT. Protein: CASSMAGRNSPLHF. This sequence joins TRBV19 and TRBJ1-6, with D tentatively TRBD1 (5 bases). The CDR3 is 14 residues long. Between the trimmed V and J ends, which lost 3 bases and 7 bases, there was a span of 10 bases. The germline V gene has CDR1 LNHDA and CDR2 SQIVND (reference sequence). Full variable domain (missing parts from reference TRBV19 and TRBJ1-6): DGGITQSPKYLFRKEGQNVTLSCEQNLNHDAMYWYRQDPGQGLRLIYYSQIVNDFQKGDIAEGYSVSREKKESFPLTVTSAQKNPTAFYLCASSMAGRNSPLHFGNGTRLTVT.